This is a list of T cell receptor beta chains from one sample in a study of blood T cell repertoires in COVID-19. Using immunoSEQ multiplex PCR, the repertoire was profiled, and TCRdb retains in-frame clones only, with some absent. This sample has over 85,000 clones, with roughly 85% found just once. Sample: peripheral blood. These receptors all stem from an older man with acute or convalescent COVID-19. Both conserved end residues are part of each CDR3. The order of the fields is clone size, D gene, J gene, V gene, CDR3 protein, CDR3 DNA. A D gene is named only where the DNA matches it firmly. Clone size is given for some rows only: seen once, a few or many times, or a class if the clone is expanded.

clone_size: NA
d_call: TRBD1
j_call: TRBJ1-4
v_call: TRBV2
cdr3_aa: CASSGTGFNEKLFF
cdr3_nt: TGTGCCAGCAGTGGGACAGGGTTTAACGAAAAACTGTTTTTT

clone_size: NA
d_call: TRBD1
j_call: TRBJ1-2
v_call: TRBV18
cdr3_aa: CASSPTRGPVYTF
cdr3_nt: TGTGCCAGCTCACCAACCAGGGGGCCTGTCTACACCTTC

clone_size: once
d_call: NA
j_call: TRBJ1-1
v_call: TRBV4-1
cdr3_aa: CASSQEYRARTEAFF
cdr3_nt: TGCGCCAGCAGCCAAGAATACAGGGCGAGAACTGAAGCTTTCTTT

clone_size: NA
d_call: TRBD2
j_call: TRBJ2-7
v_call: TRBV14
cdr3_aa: CASSRLAETPYEQYF
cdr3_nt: TGTGCCAGCAGCCGACTAGCGGAGACGCCCTACGAGCAGTACTTC

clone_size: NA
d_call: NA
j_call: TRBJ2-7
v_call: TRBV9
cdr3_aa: CASSPERRLYEQYF
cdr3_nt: TGTGCCAGCAGCCCAGAGCGTAGGCTCTACGAGCAGTACTTC

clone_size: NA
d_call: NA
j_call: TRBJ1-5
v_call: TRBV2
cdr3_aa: CASGFDQPQHF
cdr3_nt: TGTGCCAGCGGCTTTGATCAGCCCCAGCATTTT

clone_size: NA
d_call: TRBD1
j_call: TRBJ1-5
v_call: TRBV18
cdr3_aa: CASSTTQGIQPQHF
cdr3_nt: TGTGCCAGCTCAACAACACAGGGGATTCAGCCCCAGCATTTT

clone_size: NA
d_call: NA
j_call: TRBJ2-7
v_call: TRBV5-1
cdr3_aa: CASSLWGQGAVEQCF
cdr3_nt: NA

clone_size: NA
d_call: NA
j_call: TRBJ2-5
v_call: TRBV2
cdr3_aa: CASIEVGGETQYF
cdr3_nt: TGTGCCAGCATTGAAGTGGGGGGAGAGACCCAGTACTTC

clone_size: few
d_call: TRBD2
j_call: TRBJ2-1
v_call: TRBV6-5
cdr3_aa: CASRTSGSNEQFF
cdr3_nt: TGTGCCAGCAGGACTAGCGGGAGTAATGAGCAGTTCTTC

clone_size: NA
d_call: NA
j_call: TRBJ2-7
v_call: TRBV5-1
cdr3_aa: CASSLRSGSYEQYF
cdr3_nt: TGCGCCAGCAGCTTGAGGTCAGGGTCCTACGAGCAGTACTTC

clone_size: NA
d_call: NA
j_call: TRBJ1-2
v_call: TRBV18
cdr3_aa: CASSPKARQTSYGYTF
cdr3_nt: TGTGCCAGCTCACCAAAAGCGCGACAGACAAGCTATGGCTACACCTTC

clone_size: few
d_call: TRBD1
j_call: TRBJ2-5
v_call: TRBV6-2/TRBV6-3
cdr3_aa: CASSPGQVQETQYF
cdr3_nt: TGTGCCAGCAGTCCCGGACAGGTACAAGAGACCCAGTACTTC

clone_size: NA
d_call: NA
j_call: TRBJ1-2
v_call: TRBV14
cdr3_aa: CASSGTGYGYTF
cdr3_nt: TGTGCCAGCAGCGGAACAGGATATGGCTACACCTTC

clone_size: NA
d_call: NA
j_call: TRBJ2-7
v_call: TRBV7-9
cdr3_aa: CASSLGSVYEQYF
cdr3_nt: TGTGCCAGCAGCTTAGGATCGGTCTACGAGCAGTACTTC

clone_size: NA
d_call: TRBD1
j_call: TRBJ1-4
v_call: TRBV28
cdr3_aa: CASSIGQGSNEKLFF
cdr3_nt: TGTGCCAGCAGTATCGGACAGGGGTCTAATGAAAAACTGTTTTTT

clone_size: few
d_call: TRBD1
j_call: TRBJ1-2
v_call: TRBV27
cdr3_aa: CASSPTGGYGYTF
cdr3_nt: TGTGCCAGCAGTCCGACAGGGGGCTATGGCTACACCTTC

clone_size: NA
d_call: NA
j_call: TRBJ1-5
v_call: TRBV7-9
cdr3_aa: CASSLGTGVSNQPQHF
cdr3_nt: TGTGCCAGCAGCTTAGGAACGGGGGTTAGCAATCAGCCCCAGCATTTT

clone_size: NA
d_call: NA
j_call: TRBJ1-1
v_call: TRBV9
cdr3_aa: CASSSTDSSNTEAFF
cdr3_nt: TGTGCCAGCAGCTCCACCGACTCCTCGAACACTGAAGCTTTCTTT

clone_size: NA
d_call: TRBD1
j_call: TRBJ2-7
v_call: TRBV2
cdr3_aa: CASNLGQGTSYEQYF
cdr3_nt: TGTGCCAGCAACCTAGGACAGGGGACCTCCTACGAGCAGTACTTC

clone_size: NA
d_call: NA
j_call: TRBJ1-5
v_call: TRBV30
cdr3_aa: CAWSVAGHPAQPQHF
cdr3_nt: TGTGCCTGGAGTGTAGCAGGTCACCCCGCTCAGCCCCAGCATTTT

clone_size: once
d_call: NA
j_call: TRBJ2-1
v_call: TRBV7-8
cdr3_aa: CASSRTGGEQFF
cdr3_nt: TGTGCCAGCAGCCGGACCGGGGGTGAGCAGTTCTTC

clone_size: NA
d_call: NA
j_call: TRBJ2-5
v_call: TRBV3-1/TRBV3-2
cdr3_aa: CASTPRRAQETQYF
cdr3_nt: TGTGCCAGCACCCCCCGGCGGGCCCAAGAGACCCAGTACTTC

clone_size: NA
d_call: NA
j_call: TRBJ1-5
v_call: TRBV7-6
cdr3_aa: CASSFMGGRFNQPQHF
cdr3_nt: TGTGCCAGCAGCTTTATGGGGGGACGGTTTAATCAGCCCCAGCATTTT

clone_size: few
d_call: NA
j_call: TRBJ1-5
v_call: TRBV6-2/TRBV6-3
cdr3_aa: CASSYDSINQPQHF
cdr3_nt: TGTGCCAGCAGTTACGACAGCATCAATCAGCCCCAGCATTTT

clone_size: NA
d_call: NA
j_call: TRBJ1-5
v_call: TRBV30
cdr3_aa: CAWSGTRNQPQHF
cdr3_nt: TGTGCCTGGAGTGGGACACGCAATCAGCCCCAGCATTTT

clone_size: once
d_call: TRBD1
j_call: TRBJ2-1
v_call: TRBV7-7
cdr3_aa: CASSIGQGGTNEQFF
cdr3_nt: TGTGCTAGCAGTATCGGACAGGGGGGAACCAATGAGCAGTTCTTC

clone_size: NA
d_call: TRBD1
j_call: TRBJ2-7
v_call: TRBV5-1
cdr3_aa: CASSLLTGGVSGTYLGEQYF
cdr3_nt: TGCGCCAGCAGCTTGTTGACAGGGGGCGTCTCCGGAACCTACCTTGGCGAGCAGTACTTC